The next 20 T cell receptor beta chains were all read from a single sample in a study of blood T cell repertoires in COVID-19. Sequencing was performed with immunoSEQ multiplex PCR; in TCRdb, only in-frame clones are kept and a portion is missing. This table has some 66,000 clones, about 91% appearing once. The specimen was peripheral blood. The origin of the receptors is a human donor in a cohort sampled during active COVID-19.

The chain uses TRBV25-1 and TRBJ1-1; 8 bases align to TRBD1. Germline CDR1 and CDR2: MGHDK and SYGVNS. With 7 bases clipped from V and 3 bases from J, the junction kept 1 base outside the gene matches. The CDR3 is 12 residues long. In DNA form, the CDR3 reads TGTGCCAGCAACAGGGGGTACACTGAAGCTTTCTTT. This encodes CASNRGYTEAFF.

This clone occurred a few times. The chain has TRBV4-1 and TRBJ1-5; possibly TRBD1 for D (6 bases). With 3 bases removed from V and 0 bases from J, the gap between germline ends came to 9 bases. The CDR3 sequence is 15 residues long. Germline lookup yields CDR1 MGHRA and CDR2 YSYEKL. CDR3 residues: CASSQDSYSNQPQHF. The CDR3 nucleotides are TGCGCCAGCAGCCAGGACAGCTATAGCAATCAGCCCCAGCATTTT.

V is TRBV6-2 or TRBV6-3 and J is TRBJ1-1; 10 bases match TRBD1. The germline V gene encodes CDR1 MNHEY and CDR2 SVGEGT. This CDR3 has 16 residues. V was pared by 0 bases and J by 1 base, with 2 bases of the junction left unmatched. CDR3 sequence: CASSYSTGGWNTEAFF. For the CDR3, the DNA is TGTGCCAGCAGTTACTCGACAGGGGGCTGGAACACTGAAGCTTTCTTT.

This clone was seen a single time. The chain recombines TRBV5-1 with TRBJ2-3; 14 bases match TRBD2. The CDR3 has 19 amino acids. CDR1 is SGHRS and CDR2 is YFSETQ in the germline V gene. Germline trimming cut 4 bases from V and 1 base from J; bases unmatched to any gene: 11. Here the CDR3 DNA reads TGCGCCAGCAGCCAAGGACTAGCGGGGGGCCTTGACGGCACAGATACGCAGTATTTT. Its protein is CASSQGLAGGLDGTDTQYF.

This clone was recorded once. V is TRBV10-3 and J is TRBJ1-1, with D possibly TRBD1 on 5 matching bases. The CDR3 contains 15 residues. V shed 3 bases and J shed 3 bases, with 14 bases lying between them. Germline CDR1 is ENHRY and CDR2 is SYGVKD. The DNA of the CDR3 is TGTGCCATCAGTGACCAGCGGGGGTTGGACACTGAAGCTTTCTTT. It encodes CAISDQRGLDTEAFF.

This clone occurred once. The chain employs TRBV24-1 and TRBJ2-3; 7 bases match TRBD2. The V gene's germline CDR1 is KGHDR and CDR2 SFDVKD. This CDR3 has 12 residues. This CDR3 is CVGCGRADTQYF. The CDR3, as DNA: TGTGTGGGATGTGGGAGGGCAGATACGCAGTATTTT.

This clone was detected only a few times. The chain recombines TRBV7-3 with TRBJ1-3, with 9 bases aligning to TRBD1. The CDR3 contains 15 residues. The germline gives CDR1 SGHTA, CDR2 FQGTGA. V trimming: 5 bases; J trimming: 4 bases; junction bases outside the gene matches: 6. The CDR3 DNA is TGTGCCAGCAGCAAACAGGGGGCTTCCGGAAACACCATATATTTT. Its translation is CASSKQGASGNTIYF.

The chain couples TRBV30 to TRBJ2-5, with TRBD2 matching 8 bases. V lost 0 bases, J lost 5 bases, and 5 bases stayed unmatched. Germline CDR1 is GTSNPN and CDR2 is SVGIG (reference sequence). The CDR3 runs 14 residues. This CDR3 reads CAWSVRSGSETQYF. Written as DNA, the CDR3 is TGTGCCTGGAGTGTACGAAGCGGGAGTGAGACCCAGTACTTC.

J is TRBJ1-6 and V is TRBV30; 7 bases are a match to TRBD1. After removal of 0 bases from V and 0 bases from J, the junction contained 11 bases not matched to a gene. The germline CDR1 and CDR2 sequences are GTSNPN and SVGIG (reference sequence). The CDR3 is made up of 19 amino acids. CDR3 loop: CAWSVRRQGPSSYNSPLHF. The CDR3 region has the DNA TGTGCCTGGAGTGTACGCCGACAGGGACCCAGCTCCTATAATTCACCCCTCCACTTT.

This chain uses TRBV11-2 with TRBJ2-7; 10 nucleotides line up with TRBD1. The CDR3 covers 18 residues. V was clipped by 0 bases and J by 3 bases; unmatched bases: 11. Germline loops: CDR1 SGHAT, CDR2 FQNNGV. CDR3 DNA: TGTGCCAGCAGCTTAGATTCTCCGGGACAGGGGTATGGCTACGAGCAGTACTTC. Encoded protein: CASSLDSPGQGYGYEQYF.

V is TRBV12-5 and J is TRBJ2-5; D call uncertain. The CDR3 runs 16 residues. V dropped 1 base and J dropped 4 bases, with 16 bases sitting between them. Germline V gene data show CDR1 as LGHNT and CDR2 as FRNRAP. In DNA, the CDR3 is TGTGCTAGTGGTTTGGGTCTGGTTGGGTCAGGAGAGACCCAGTACTTC. Amino acids: CASGLGLVGSGETQYF.

The chain combines TRBV7-9 with TRBJ1-2; 8 bases match TRBD1. This CDR3 contains 16 residues. Germline loops: CDR1 SEHNR, CDR2 FQNEAQ (reference sequence). V shed 6 bases, J shed 4 bases, and the junction held 13 bases outside the gene matches. The CDR3 DNA reads as TGTGCCAGCAGACCCGCCGGGCCAGGGGGCGTCTATGGCTACACCTTC. It yields the protein CASRPAGPGGVYGYTF.

Here the CDR3 reads CASSRSGGGADTQYF. For the CDR3, the DNA is TGTGCCAGCAGCCGTAGCGGGGGCGGTGCAGATACGCAGTATTTT. The V and J genes are TRBV11-3 and TRBJ2-3; TRBD2 matches at 9 bases. This CDR3 has 15 residues. The V and J ends lost 5 bases and 4 bases, in that order; junction bases with no gene match: 7. Per the germline V gene, CDR1 is SGHNT and CDR2 is YENEEA.

V gene TRBV7-9 combines with J gene TRBJ2-5; TRBD1 might be the D (5 bases). Germline V lookup: CDR1 SEHNR, CDR2 FQNEAQ (reference sequence). The CDR3 covers 16 residues. V gave up 5 bases and J gave up 1 base, with 17 bases separating them. The DNA for the CDR3 is TGTGCCAGCAGCCCCTGGCAGGGTCAGGGCCAAGAGACCCAGTACTTC. This gives the protein CASSPWQGQGQETQYF.

This chain links TRBV6-5 with TRBJ2-2; 7 positions agree with TRBD1. The CDR3 totals 14 residues. Germline V CDR1 and CDR2: MNHEY, SVGAGI. V lost 6 bases and J lost 3; bases outside the gene matches: 4. CDR3 residues: CASSFDRDTGELFF. CDR3 nucleotides: TGTGCCAGCAGCTTCGACAGGGACACCGGGGAGCTGTTTTTT.

This clone is a singleton in its sample. The rearrangement uses TRBV19 and TRBJ2-1; no reliable D call. This CDR3 contains 13 residues. V dropped 7 bases and J dropped 5 bases, with 12 bases sitting between them. Germline-derived CDR1 and CDR2 are LNHDA and SQIVND (reference sequence). This CDR3 reads CASKLNSHNEQFF. The CDR3 DNA sequence: TGTGCCAGTAAACTGAACTCGCACAATGAGCAGTTCTTC. The entire variable domain, with the rest obtained from reference TRBV19 and TRBJ2-1, is as follows: DGGITQSPKYLFRKEGQNVTLSCEQNLNHDAMYWYRQDPGQGLRLIYYSQIVNDFQKGDIAEGYSVSREKKESFPLTVTSAQKNPTAFYLCASKLNSHNEQFFGPGTRLTVL.

This rearrangement joins TRBV5-1 to TRBJ2-1; D might be TRBD2 (6 bases). Trimming stripped 4 bases from V and 2 bases from J, with 10 bases between. CDR3 length: 14 amino acids. CDR1 is SGHRS and CDR2 is YFSETQ in the germline V gene. The CDR3 nucleotides read TGCGCCAGCAGCAGGAGGGACCCCTACAATGAGCAGTTCTTC. Its protein is CASSRRDPYNEQFF.

The chain employs TRBV3-1 (or the pseudogene TRBV3-2) and TRBJ2-1; no clear D. The germline CDR1 and CDR2 sequences are LGHDT and YNNKEL (reference sequence). Trimming cost V 1 base and J 9 bases, with 10 bases left between them. This CDR3 is built from 13 residues. CDR3 loop: CASSQGLGGEQFF. DNA for the CDR3: TGTGCCAGCAGCCAAGGACTTGGCGGTGAGCAGTTCTTC.

The V and J genes are TRBV30 and TRBJ1-6, with D unclear. Germline lookup yields CDR1 GTSNPN and CDR2 SVGIG (reference sequence). This CDR3 comprises 11 residues. V lost 4 bases, J lost 5 bases, and 3 bases lay in between. CDR3 sequence (DNA): TGTGCCTGGACTGATAATTCACCCCTCCACTTT. This gives the protein CAWTDNSPLHF.

The gene calls are TRBV6-2 or TRBV6-3 and TRBJ2-3; perhaps TRBD2 as D (6 bases). The CDR3 loop spans 12 amino acids. Trimming pared 4 bases from V and 6 bases from J, leaving 8 bases between. The germline V gene encodes CDR1 MNHEY and CDR2 SVGEGT. DNA for the CDR3: TGTGCCAGCAGTTTGGAGGGGGATACGCAGTATTTT. Translating it yields CASSLEGDTQYF.